The entry below gives a single T cell receptor (beta chain) sequence along with its context. Its matching antigen is unknown. Only in-frame clones appear in the TCRdb table, and some are missing; sequencing was by immunoSEQ multiplex PCR. The sample has about 25,000 clones, 94% seen once; the top ten hold approximately 3.9%. The data are from a study of PD-1 blockade in classical Hodgkin lymphoma. Findings of the study overall: Relapsed/refractory patients reportedly had the lowest baseline TCR diversity, below newly diagnosed patients, who were below healthy donors. No one has yet defined what causes the repertoire differences, which may be disease activity or prior therapy.

Time point in this sample: newly diagnosed, previously untreated cHL patient sample. V lost 6 bases to trimming and J lost 0 bases; unmatched junction nucleotides: 10. CDR1 and CDR2 (germline): SGHDN, FVKESK. There are 16 residues in the CDR3. The V call is TRBV14, the J call TRBJ2-7; 8 bases line up with TRBD1. This sequence was found in a human donor with classical Hodgkin lymphoma. The sample taken for sequencing was peripheral blood mononuclear cells (PBMCs). This CDR3 reads CASRRTTGEHSYEQYF. CDR3 DNA sequence: TGTGCCAGCAGACGAACGACAGGGGAACACTCCTACGAGCAGTACTTC.